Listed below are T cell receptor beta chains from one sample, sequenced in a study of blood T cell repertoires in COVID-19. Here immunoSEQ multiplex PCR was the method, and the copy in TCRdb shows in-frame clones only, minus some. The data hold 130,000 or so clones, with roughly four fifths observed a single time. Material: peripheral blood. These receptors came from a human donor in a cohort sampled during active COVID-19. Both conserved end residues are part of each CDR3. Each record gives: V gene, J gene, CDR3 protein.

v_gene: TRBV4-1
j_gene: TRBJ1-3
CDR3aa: CASSQGTGNTIYF

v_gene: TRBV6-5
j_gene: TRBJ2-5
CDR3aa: CASSFQETQYF

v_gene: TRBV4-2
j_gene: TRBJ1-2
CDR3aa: CASSQVGGGDGYTF

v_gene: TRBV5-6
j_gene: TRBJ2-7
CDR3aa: CASSVGTGAYSYEQYF

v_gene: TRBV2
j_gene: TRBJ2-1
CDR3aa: CALAWLNSYNEQFF

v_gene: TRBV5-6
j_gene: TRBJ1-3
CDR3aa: CASSLGRVIGNTIYF

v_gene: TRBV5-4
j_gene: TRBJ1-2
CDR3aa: CASSPSLPRDRVAYGYTF

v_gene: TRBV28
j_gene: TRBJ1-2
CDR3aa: CASSFPGYYGYTF

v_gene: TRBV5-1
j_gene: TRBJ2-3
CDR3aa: CASRGLAGPDTQYF

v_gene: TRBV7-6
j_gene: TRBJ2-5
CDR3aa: CASSPGGGLGETQYF

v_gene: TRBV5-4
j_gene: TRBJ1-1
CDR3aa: CASSPRDREAEAFF

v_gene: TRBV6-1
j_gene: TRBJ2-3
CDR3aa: CASSDRDGGADTQYF

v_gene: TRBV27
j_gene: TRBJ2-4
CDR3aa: CASSPLAGLSLNIQYF

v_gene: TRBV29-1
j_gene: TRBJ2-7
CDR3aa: CSVESDEQYF

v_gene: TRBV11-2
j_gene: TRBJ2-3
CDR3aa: CASSSRADTQYF

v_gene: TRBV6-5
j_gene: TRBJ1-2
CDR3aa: CASSYSGTGGSVGYTF

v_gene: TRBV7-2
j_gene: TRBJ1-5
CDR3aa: CASSPDRDQPQHF

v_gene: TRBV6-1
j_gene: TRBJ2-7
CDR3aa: CASSERSGSSYEQYF

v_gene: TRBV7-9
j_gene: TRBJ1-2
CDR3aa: CASSLVGQGVVRSYGYTF

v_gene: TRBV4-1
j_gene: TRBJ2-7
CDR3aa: CASSQGLRGLYEQYF

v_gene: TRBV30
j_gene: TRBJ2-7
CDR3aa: CAWNAGTYEQYF

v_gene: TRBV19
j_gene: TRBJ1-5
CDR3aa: CASSIDRGRWFNQPQHF

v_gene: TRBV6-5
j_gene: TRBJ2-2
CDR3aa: CASSYLAGRNTGELFF

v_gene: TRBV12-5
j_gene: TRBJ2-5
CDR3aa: CASGLVRGAWETQYF

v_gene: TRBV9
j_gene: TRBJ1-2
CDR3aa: CASSDGQGDGYTF

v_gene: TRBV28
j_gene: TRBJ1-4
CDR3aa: CARGGGSGRGEKLFF

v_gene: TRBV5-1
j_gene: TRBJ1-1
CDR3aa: CASSLGQGTHLRNTEAFF

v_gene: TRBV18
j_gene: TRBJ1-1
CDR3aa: CASSPWDNLNTEAFF

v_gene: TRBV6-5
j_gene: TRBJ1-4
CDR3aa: CASSYGGSNEKLFF

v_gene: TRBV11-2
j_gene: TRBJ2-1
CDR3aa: CASSTRGSSYNEQFF

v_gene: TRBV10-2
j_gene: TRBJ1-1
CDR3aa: CASSEKRNTEAFF

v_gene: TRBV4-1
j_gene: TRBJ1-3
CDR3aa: CASSRMRGAGNTIYF

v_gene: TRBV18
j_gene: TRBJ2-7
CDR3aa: CASTGQGASYEQYF

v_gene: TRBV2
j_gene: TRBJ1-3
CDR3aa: CASRLQGTGNTIYF

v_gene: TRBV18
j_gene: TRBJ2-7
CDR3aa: CASSDLAGGLTYEQYF

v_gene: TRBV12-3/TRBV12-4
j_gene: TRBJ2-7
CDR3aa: CASSTGTYEQYF

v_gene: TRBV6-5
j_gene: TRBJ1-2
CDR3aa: CASSPDSVVSGYTF

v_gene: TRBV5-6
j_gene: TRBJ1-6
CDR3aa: CASSPGQSSYNSPLHF

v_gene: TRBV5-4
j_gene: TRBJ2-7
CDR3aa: CASSLGLSNYEQYF

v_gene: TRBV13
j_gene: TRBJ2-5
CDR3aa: CASSLGGGETQYF

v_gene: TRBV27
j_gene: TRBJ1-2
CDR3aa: CASSRILQTVGIAPYGYTF

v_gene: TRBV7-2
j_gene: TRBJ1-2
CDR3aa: CASSLGYRGHGYGYTF

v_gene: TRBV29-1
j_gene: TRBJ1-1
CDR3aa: CSVHRGLNTEAFF